This T cell receptor beta chain was found in a study of T cell responses to AZD1222 COVID-19 vaccine (TCRdb year 2021). With respect to the entire study: A total of 230 to 250 trial participants underwent TCR sequencing, of whom 200 to 220 had received two doses of AZD1222 and some 25 had received two doses of the MenACWY control vaccine. Trial participants were enrolled by age into subgroups of 18-55, 56-69 and 70-plus years, and around 150, 29 and 61 TCR-sequenced participants, respectively, were included in these subgroups.

The CDR3 regions of human TCRbeta chains were analyzed by immunosequencing. Per the source publication's procedure: Repertoire TCRs were matched against a reference library of SARS-CoV-2-specific TCRs generated with the MIRA antigen-specificity platform. Breadth was defined as the fraction of unique TCRs that were SARS-CoV-2-associated. Depth was defined as the fraction of total T cells that were SARS-CoV-2-associated. Using the MIRA data, each spike-specific TCR was assigned both to the spike region to which the TCR was reactive and to a CD4 or CD8 class. Log10-transformed breadth and depth values were compared by one-way ANOVA with Sidak's multiple comparisons tests. This is the immuneACCESS table as TCRdb keeps it, with only in-frame sequences that have V and J called. A part of the clones is gone; compared with another copy, unresolved V genes explain less than half, and the rest is unexplained. The V and J calls and clone size come from that table; D and trimming were worked out from the DNA. A total of 120,000 to 150,000 clones appear in this sample, approximately 95% of them only once. The ten largest make up around 0.85% of the sample.

Interpreted using the paper, the time point label stands for: baseline before first vaccination. The sample's treatment or condition label, decoded: meningococcal conjugate vaccine given as trial control. Vaccinee samples were obtained from the UK trials COV001 and COV002, which included a single-blind randomized controlled phase 2/3 trial of AZD1222 (ChAdOx1 nCoV-19) in healthy adults. Trial participant PBMC samples were collected at day 0 and day 28 after the second dose for TCRbeta chain sequencing. This clone has just one count. Its antigen is not yet known. There are no base qualities to consult, and no much larger clone falls within one base. Reading from cysteine to phenylalanine, the CDR3 counts 16 amino acids. Only CDR3 DNA remains: 48 bases, in frame from the first base. CDR1 and CDR2 are read off the germline V gene as MNHNS and SASEGT. Trimming leaves V shorter by 2 bases and J shorter by 2 bases, with the junction holding 7 bases beyond the gene matches.

What the work shows at the level of the full study, not this receptor alone: The vaccine-associated CD4 TCRs covered the entire spike protein, and the dominant responses fell in regions 160-218 and 743-854. Spike-specific TCR breadth and depth rose significantly after two AZD1222 doses compared with day 0 and with MenACWY recipients. The 56-69-year group was small, and its depth increase did not reach significance, likely because of low power. Conclusions about previously exposed vaccinees are limited because only six or seven AZD1222 recipients were SARS-CoV-2 seropositive at baseline. Reportedly, almost half of the unique spike-specific TCRs recognized epitopes lying outside the regions that are mutated in the B.1.351 and B.1.1.7 variants. Most participants were white British and females outnumbered males, and the authors suggested that clonal diversity may have been underestimated. Because no day 14 peak-response samples were available, repertoires were characterized only after the peak T cell response.

The source of this sequence is an adult in good health. The rearrangement combines TRBV6-1 with TRBJ2-7, with 9 bases aligning to TRBD2. Sequences were derived from peripheral blood, sampled on day 0 of MenACWY control vaccination. The CDR3 amino acid sequence is: CASSESPAGGPYEQYF. The DNA reads TGTGCCAGCAGTGAATCCCCAGCGGGGGGACCCTACGAGCAGTACTTC.